Presented here are 20 T cell receptor beta chains from one specimen sequenced in a study of T cells expressing NK-cell markers. TCRdb reworked the 5' RACE reads into one entry per CDR3 protein, no DNA. The record lists 350,000 to 400,000 distinct CDR3 sequences, of which the ten most abundant hold around a tenth. What was sequenced was blood T cells: a sorted CD56 or NKG2C T cell subset, CD4+ or CD8+ T cells, or bulk PBMC T cells (not recorded which). These receptors were taken from a woman aged 45-59 years in good health.

CDR3 amino acids: CASSYSIPRVGETQYF. This chain uses TRBV6-5 with TRBJ2-5; TCRdb names TRBD2, which stays unverified in the absence of DNA. Germline V gene sequence: CDR1 MNHEY, CDR2 SVGAGI. The CDR3 loop spans 16 amino acids.

The chain couples TRBV9 to TRBJ1-1; the TCRdb call, TRBD1, lacks DNA for checking. Germline CDR1 SGDLS, CDR2 YYNGEE. The CDR3 length is 14 residues. The CDR3 spells CASSVRTDNTEAFF.

This chain uses TRBV10-2 with TRBJ2-1. Germline-derived CDR1 and CDR2 are WSHSY and SAAADI. This CDR3 is built from 12 residues. This CDR3 reads CASRDYKDEQFF.

This chain connects TRBV4-2 to TRBJ2-7; TCRdb lists TRBD1, though no DNA is available to test this call. CDR1 and CDR2 (germline): LGHNA, YNFKEQ. CDR3 length: 15 amino acids. The chain's CDR3 is CASSQERDRSYEQYF.

This chain joins TRBV27 and TRBJ2-7. The CDR3 sequence is 14 residues long. CDR1 is MNHEY, CDR2 SMNVEV, per germline (reference sequence). This chain's CDR3 is CASSLSFPAYEQYF.

The chain uses TRBV10-3 and TRBJ2-2; as DNA is missing, the TRBD1 call by TCRdb cannot be tested. The CDR3 sequence is 16 residues long. Germline lookup yields CDR1 ENHRY and CDR2 SYGVKD. The CDR3 sequence: CAIRGSGQGLTGELFF.

The chain couples TRBV29-1 to TRBJ2-1. Germline assignment: CDR1 SQVTM and CDR2 ANQGSEA. This CDR3 region has 13 residues. CDR3 residues: CSVEETLPREQFF.

This sequence joins TRBV4-2 and TRBJ1-2; TCRdb's D call, TRBD1, is unchecked because there is no DNA. The CDR3 sequence is 11 residues long. Germline V gives CDR1 LGHNA, CDR2 YNFKEQ. The CDR3 protein is CATGSGAGYTF.

The chain combines TRBV27 with TRBJ2-3; TCRdb's assignment of TRBD1 cannot be checked, as there is no DNA. There are 14 residues in the CDR3. From germline, CDR1 is MNHEY and CDR2 SMNVEV (reference sequence). This chain's CDR3 is CATSGTIDTDTQYF.

This chain connects TRBV24-1 to TRBJ2-5; TCRdb indicates TRBD1, and absent DNA this call remains unverified. The CDR3 sequence is 18 residues long. Per germline, CDR1 KGHDR and CDR2 SFDVKD. CDR3 residues: CATSDLPGQGAFSETQYF.

The chain carries TRBV5-1 and TRBJ1-2; the D call from TCRdb, TRBD1, cannot be confirmed without DNA. The CDR3 covers 15 residues. Germline values: CDR1 SGHRS, CDR2 YFSETQ. CDR3 residues: CASSARDGRNYGYTF. The full variable domain, completed using reference TRBV5-1 and TRBJ1-2, is KAGVTQTPRYLIKTRGQQVTLSCSPISGHRSVSWYQQTPGQGLQFLFEYFSETQRNKGNFPGRFSGRQFSNSRSEMNVSTLELGDSALYLCASSARDGRNYGYTFGSGTRLTVV.

V usage is TRBV10-3 and J usage is TRBJ2-1; TCRdb's D call, TRBD2, is unchecked because there is no DNA. Per germline, CDR1 ENHRY and CDR2 SYGVKD. The length of the CDR3 is 14 residues. The chain's CDR3 is CAIGGTSRDNEQFF.

V is TRBV29-1 and J is TRBJ2-1; without DNA, the TCRdb call of TRBD2 cannot be checked. The CDR3 totals 15 residues. Germline V gives CDR1 SQVTM, CDR2 ANQGSEA. The chain's CDR3 is CSAETSGTYYNEQFF.

The rearrangement joins TRBV5-1 to TRBJ2-5; lacking DNA, the TRBD1 call made by TCRdb goes unchecked. Germline CDR1 SGHRS, CDR2 YFSETQ. This CDR3 comprises 17 residues. CDR3 loop: CASSASGTGISAETQYF. The variable domain in full, completed from reference TRBV5-1 and TRBJ2-5, reads KAGVTQTPRYLIKTRGQQVTLSCSPISGHRSVSWYQQTPGQGLQFLFEYFSETQRNKGNFPGRFSGRQFSNSRSEMNVSTLELGDSALYLCASSASGTGISAETQYFGPGTRLLVL.

The chain combines TRBV7-9 with TRBJ2-2. Looked up from germline, CDR1 is SEHNR and CDR2 is FQNEAQ (reference sequence). CDR3 size: 13 residues. CDR3 in amino acids: CASSLQDTGELFF. The entire variable domain, with the rest obtained from reference TRBV7-9 and TRBJ2-2, is as follows: DTGVSQNPRHKITKRGQNVTFRCDPISEHNRLYWYRQTLGQGPEFLTYFQNEAQLEKSRLLSDRFSAERPKGSFSTLEIQRTEQGDSAMYLCASSLQDTGELFFGEGSRLTVL.

The chain links TRBV12-3 or TRBV12-4 to TRBJ1-5; TCRdb's D call of TRBD1 is untestable without DNA. CDR3 length: 17 amino acids. The CDR3 region is CASTTTGQGTYNQPQHF.

The gene calls are TRBV6-5 and TRBJ1-1. The CDR3 has 12 amino acids. From germline, CDR1 is MNHEY and CDR2 SVGAGI. CDR3 sequence: CASSERGTEAFF.

The chain carries TRBV19 and TRBJ1-5; the D call of TRBD1 rests on TCRdb alone, since no DNA is present to check it. This CDR3 is 14 amino acids long. Germline V gene lookup returns CDR1 LNHDA and CDR2 SQIVND (reference sequence). The CDR3 protein is CASSTRQGFQPQHF. Complete variable domain (other parts from reference TRBV19 and TRBJ1-5): DGGITQSPKYLFRKEGQNVTLSCEQNLNHDAMYWYRQDPGQGLRLIYYSQIVNDFQKGDIAEGYSVSREKKESFPLTVTSAQKNPTAFYLCASSTRQGFQPQHFGDGTRLSIL.

The rearrangement links TRBV5-1 to TRBJ2-5; the TCRdb D gene call, TRBD2, has no DNA to confirm it. In germline, CDR1 is SGHRS, CDR2 YFSETQ. The CDR3 sequence is 17 residues long. The CDR3 is CASSQGTSGTPGETQYF.

V gene TRBV5-1 combines with J gene TRBJ2-7; the D gene TCRdb calls, TRBD1, cannot be checked with no DNA. Germline V gene lookup returns CDR1 SGHRS and CDR2 YFSETQ. There are 15 residues in the CDR3. CDR3 loop: CASSFRPGQGAEQYF.